These 29 T cell receptor beta chains share one sample of origin, sequenced in a study of OX40 agonist ivuxolimab in advanced cancers. Measured with immunoSEQ multiplex PCR; TCRdb has only the in-frame clones, and not every one. This sample has tens of thousands of clones, with 89% found just once. The input for sequencing was CD4+ or CD8+ T cells sorted from blood, taken in a trial of the OX40 agonist ivuxolimab. All receptors derive from an adult with an advanced solid tumor such as melanoma, head and neck, liver or kidney cancer.

This chain joins TRBV11-2 and TRBJ2-7, with 13 bases fitting TRBD2. The CDR3 has 16 amino acids. From germline, CDR1 is SGHAT and CDR2 FQNNGV. J gave up 4 bases and V 6 bases, and 9 bases lay outside the gene matches. In nucleotides, the CDR3 is TGTGCCAGCAGTACTCGACTAGCGGGGGGCAATTACGAGCAGTACTTC. Its protein is CASSTRLAGGNYEQYF.

This chain joins TRBV7-9 and TRBJ2-7, with 7 positions matching TRBD2. Germline V gene data show CDR1 as SEHNR and CDR2 as FQNEAQ (reference sequence). Trimming at V came to 5 bases and at J to 6 bases, leaving 7 bases not matched to a gene. This CDR3 spans 13 amino acids. The CDR3 loop is CASSERTSCEQYF. The CDR3 region has the DNA TGTGCCAGCAGCGAGAGGACTAGTTGCGAGCAGTACTTC.

In DNA, the CDR3 is TGTGCCAGCAGCGTTCCCGACCCCGAGCTGTTTTTT. Translated: CASSVPDPELFF. This chain links TRBV9 with TRBJ2-2; D ambiguous. The germline V gene encodes CDR1 SGDLS and CDR2 YYNGEE. The CDR3 has 12 amino acids. Trimming removed 2 bases from V and 11 bases from J, with 10 bases in between.

The chain is built from TRBV6-1 and TRBJ2-3, with 10 bases matching TRBD1. Germline assignment: CDR1 MNHNS and CDR2 SASEGT. Trimming removed 4 bases from V and 0 bases from J; junction bases left unmatched: 7. This CDR3 has 17 amino acids. CDR3 in DNA: TGTGCCAGCAGTGCCTTGTGGGGACAGGGGAGCACAGATACGCAGTATTTT. Amino acids: CASSALWGQGSTDTQYF.

The chain links TRBV5-4 to TRBJ2-7; D might be TRBD2 (7 bases). Looked up from germline, CDR1 is SGHNT and CDR2 is YYREEE (reference sequence). CDR3 length: 14 amino acids. The V gene lost 9 bases and the J gene lost 5 bases, with 21 bases spanning the gap. The CDR3 nucleotides are TGTGCCATCTCGGAACGGGGAGGGGGAAACGAGCAGTACTTC. Protein product: CAISERGGGNEQYF.

The CDR3 protein is CASSLFGNEQFF. In DNA, the CDR3 is TGTGCCAGCAGCTTATTCGGTAATGAGCAGTTCTTC. This chain links TRBV7-8 with TRBJ2-1; D ambiguous. In germline, CDR1 is SGHVS, CDR2 FQNEAQ. The V gene lost 2 bases and the J gene lost 7 bases, with 6 bases spanning the gap. This CDR3 region has 12 residues.

The chain has TRBV4-3 and TRBJ2-2; D remains ambiguous. The length of the CDR3 is 13 residues. V lost 4 bases, J lost 6 bases, and 9 bases lay in between. Germline CDR1 and CDR2: LGHNA and YSLEER. CDR3 bases: TGCGCCAGCAGCCTCAGCCGGGCCGGGGAGCTGTTTTTT. Translation gives CASSLSRAGELFF.

The table lists this clone with a few counts. The V and J genes are TRBV7-8 and TRBJ1-2; tentatively, D is TRBD1 (5 bases). Trimming pared 5 bases from V and 4 bases from J, leaving 17 bases between. The CDR3 has 15 residues. CDR1 is SGHVS, CDR2 FQNEAQ, per germline. The CDR3: CASSPPGRQIYGYTF. In DNA form, the CDR3 reads TGTGCCAGCAGCCCCCCGGGAAGACAGATCTATGGCTACACCTTC.

The CDR3 DNA is TGTGCCAGCAGTTCCCTCCGGGATAATCAGCCCCAGCATTTT. As protein: CASSSLRDNQPQHF. The chain joins TRBV28 to TRBJ1-5; D remains ambiguous. Germline loops: CDR1 MDHEN, CDR2 SYDVKM. Trimming took 4 bases from V and 4 from J, leaving 11 bases between them. The CDR3 covers 14 residues.

This rearrangement joins TRBV4-3 to TRBJ1-5; 7 bases are shared with TRBD1. With V trimmed by 0 bases and J by 0 bases, 5 bases remained unmatched. Germline assignment: CDR1 LGHNA and CDR2 YSLEER. The CDR3 length is 17 residues. Here the CDR3 reads CASSQDRTGTSNQPQHF. The CDR3, as DNA: TGCGCCAGCAGCCAAGATCGGACAGGCACTAGCAATCAGCCCCAGCATTTT.

The chain carries TRBV7-9 and TRBJ2-1; no firm D call. Germline V CDR1 and CDR2: SEHNR, FQNEAQ (reference sequence). The V end was cut by 7 bases, the J end by 8 bases, with 15 bases between. The CDR3 contains 13 residues. CDR3 sequence: CASKSSSIDEQFF. DNA of the CDR3: TGTGCCAGCAAGTCAAGCAGTATCGATGAGCAGTTCTTC.

The rearrangement links TRBV28 to TRBJ2-1, with 12 bases aligning to TRBD2. Germline CDR1 MDHEN, CDR2 SYDVKM. CDR3 size: 15 residues. Germline trimming cut 6 bases from V and 4 bases from J; bases unmatched to any gene: 4. The CDR3 protein is CASRPLAGGYNEQFF. The DNA of the CDR3 is TGTGCCAGCAGGCCGCTAGCGGGAGGGTACAATGAGCAGTTCTTC. The full variable domain, in which reference TRBV28 and TRBJ2-1 provide the parts outside the CDR3, is DVKVTQSSRYLVKRTGEKVFLECVQDMDHENMFWYRQDPGLGLRLIYFSYDVKMKEKGDIPEGYSVSREKKERFSLILESASTNQTSMYLCASRPLAGGYNEQFFGPGTRLTVL.

This clone appeared a single time. The chain recombines TRBV7-9 with TRBJ2-2, with a tentative D call TRBD2 (5 bases). Germline V gene sequence: CDR1 SEHNR, CDR2 FQNEAQ (reference sequence). CDR3 length: 15 amino acids. Trimming cost V 5 bases and J 0 bases, with 10 bases left between them. The CDR3 region has the DNA TGTGCCAGCAGCGACGGGATCTCGAACACCGGGGAGCTGTTTTTT. Protein product: CASSDGISNTGELFF.

The chain joins TRBV15 to TRBJ2-1; D is perhaps TRBD2 (6 bases). Germline CDR1 LNHNV, CDR2 YYDKDF (reference sequence). The CDR3 runs 17 residues. Trimming took 0 bases from V and 0 from J, leaving 12 bases between them. This chain's CDR3 is CATSRERGGNSYNEQFF. In DNA, the CDR3 is TGTGCCACCAGCAGAGAAAGGGGCGGGAACTCCTACAATGAGCAGTTCTTC.

Only a few counts were recorded for this clone. The V call is TRBV6-6, the J call TRBJ2-7; maybe TRBD1 (6 bases). This CDR3 has 14 amino acids. V was pared by 7 bases and J by 4 bases, with 17 bases between. CDR1 is MNHNY, CDR2 SVGAGI, per germline (reference sequence). CDR3 protein: CASTSGESHYEQYF. The DNA for the CDR3 is TGTGCCAGCACCTCAGGGGAGTCTCATTACGAGCAGTACTTC.

This chain connects TRBV5-4 to TRBJ2-7; D tentatively fits TRBD1 or TRBD2 (5 bases each). Germline loops: CDR1 SGHNT, CDR2 YYREEE (reference sequence). The CDR3 runs 11 residues. The V end was cut by 2 bases, the J end by 6 bases, with 6 bases between. The CDR3, as DNA: TGTGCCAGCAGCTTTGGGGGCGAGCAGTACTTC. Residues: CASSFGGEQYF.

The chain recombines TRBV9 with TRBJ1-2; D remains unclear. V was pared by 0 bases and J by 3 bases, with 6 bases between. CDR3 size: 13 residues. Germline CDR1 is SGDLS and CDR2 is YYNGEE. The CDR3 protein is CASSVGRDYGYTF. As DNA, the CDR3 is TGTGCCAGCAGCGTAGGACGAGACTATGGCTACACCTTC.

This clone was seen a single time. V usage is TRBV28 and J usage is TRBJ1-3; no clear D. V lost 2 bases and J lost 7, with 12 bases in between. From germline, CDR1 is MDHEN and CDR2 SYDVKM. CDR3 size: 14 residues. The CDR3 DNA follows: TGTGCCAGCAGTTTAGACATCCGAGGGAACACCATATATTTT. It specifies CASSLDIRGNTIYF.

This clone showed up just once. The J gene is TRBJ1-2, the V gene TRBV27; no firm D call. V dropped 11 bases and J dropped 2 bases, with 27 bases sitting between them. The CDR3 loop spans 17 amino acids. CDR1 MNHEY and CDR2 SMNVEV come from the germline V gene (reference sequence). The CDR3 here is CASALRAGRGLNYGYTF. CDR3 sequence (DNA): TGTGCCTCAGCACTTCGTGCAGGACGGGGTCTAAACTATGGCTACACCTTC.

As to this clone: Within the sample, other DNA sequences also encode this same CDR3. The rearrangement joins TRBV28 to TRBJ1-1; 11 positions agree with TRBD1. The CDR3 sequence is 15 residues long. The ends lost 2 bases at V and 5 bases at J; junction bases unmatched: 4. The germline gives CDR1 MDHEN, CDR2 SYDVKM. The CDR3 spells CASSLEGQGGTEAFF. Written as DNA, the CDR3 is TGTGCCAGCAGTTTAGAGGGACAGGGGGGGACTGAAGCTTTCTTT.

The gene calls are TRBV4-3 and TRBJ2-7, with 8 bases identical to TRBD2. CDR1 is LGHNA, CDR2 YSLEER, per germline. This CDR3 has 16 residues. V was clipped by 0 bases and J by 2 bases; unmatched bases: 6. CDR3 in DNA: TGCGCCAGCAGCCAAGATCCCAGCGGGAGTACCTACGAGCAGTACTTC. Its protein product is CASSQDPSGSTYEQYF.

This chain uses TRBV7-3 with TRBJ2-1; TRBD2 matches at 8 bases. The germline V gene has CDR1 SGHTA and CDR2 FQGTGA. This CDR3 is 15 amino acids long. Trimming at V came to 5 bases and at J to 0 bases, leaving 3 bases not matched to a gene. CDR3 nucleotides: TGTGCCAGCAGCGTTAGCGGGACCTCCTACAATGAGCAGTTCTTC. Translated, it gives CASSVSGTSYNEQFF.

V usage is TRBV5-4 and J usage is TRBJ2-4; 7 bases map to TRBD2. This CDR3 comprises 17 residues. In germline, CDR1 is SGHNT, CDR2 YYREEE (reference sequence). Trimming took 4 bases from V and 6 from J; bases not matched to a gene: 16. CDR3 coding DNA: TGTGCCAGCAGCCCCGCCGGGGGGAGCGGGAAATTAAACATTCAGTACTTC. It specifies CASSPAGGSGKLNIQYF. Combining the CDR3 with reference TRBV5-4 and TRBJ2-4 gives the whole variable domain ETGVTQSPTHLIKTRGQQVTLRCSSQSGHNTVSWYQQALGQGPQFIFQYYREEENGRGNFPPRFSGLQFPNYSSELNVNALELDDSALYLCASSPAGGSGKLNIQYFGAGTRLSVL.

The rearrangement links TRBV16 to TRBJ2-5; a possible D gene is TRBD1 (6 bases). V was cut by 3 bases and J by 4 bases, with 12 bases left in between. The CDR3 consists of 14 residues. Germline V gives CDR1 KGHSY, CDR2 FQNENV. DNA for the CDR3: TGTGCCAGCAGCCAGGGCAGGGGAAGAGAGACCCAGTACTTC. Translating gives CASSQGRGRETQYF.

This chain connects TRBV10-3 to TRBJ2-1; 8 nucleotides align to TRBD1. Germline CDR1 and CDR2: ENHRY and SYGVKD. This CDR3 region has 14 residues. Unmatched junction bases numbered 10, after V lost 8 bases and J lost 7 bases. The CDR3 here is CAISGQAFGNEQFF. DNA for the CDR3: TGTGCCATCTCGGGACAGGCCTTCGGAAATGAGCAGTTCTTC.

The J gene is TRBJ1-1, the V gene TRBV30, with D possibly being TRBD1 (6 bases). Per the germline V gene, CDR1 is GTSNPN and CDR2 is SVGIG (reference sequence). Trimming shortened V by 2 bases and J by 6 bases, and 13 bases separated the two germline ends. This CDR3 has 13 amino acids. The CDR3: CAWSPGAGAEAFF. The DNA of the CDR3 is TGTGCCTGGAGTCCAGGGGCTGGGGCTGAAGCTTTCTTT.

The chain couples TRBV4-3 to TRBJ1-1; TRBD1 aligns across 9 bases. After removal of 2 bases from V and 11 bases from J, the junction contained 12 bases not matched to a gene. CDR1 and CDR2 (germline): LGHNA, YSLEER. This CDR3 has 15 residues. CDR3 region: CASSQSVIGTGTAFF. CDR3 coding DNA: TGCGCCAGCAGCCAATCCGTTATCGGGACAGGGACGGCTTTCTTT.

This clone was recorded only once. The rearrangement links TRBV29-1 to TRBJ1-1, with a weak D call TRBD1 (5 bases). CDR1 and CDR2 (germline): SQVTM, ANQGSEA. V lost 3 bases and J lost 3, with 8 bases in between. The length of the CDR3 is 12 residues. The CDR3: CSVEGEDTEAFF. DNA for the CDR3: TGCAGCGTTGAGGGGGAGGACACTGAAGCTTTCTTT.

The chain carries TRBV9 and TRBJ1-2; TRBD1 might be the D (5 bases). Germline V gives CDR1 SGDLS, CDR2 YYNGEE. The CDR3 runs to 15 residues. With 0 bases removed from V and 4 bases from J, the gap between germline ends came to 13 bases. CDR3: CASSVAGEGFYGYTF. CDR3 nucleotides: TGTGCCAGCAGCGTAGCGGGGGAGGGATTCTATGGCTACACCTTC.